This T cell receptor beta chain was sequenced for a study of shared T cell receptors in the human thymus. The J segment lost 6 bases and the V segment lost 0 bases, leaving 2 bases of the junction unmatched. Germline CDR1 and CDR2: SGHTS and YDEGEE. CDR3 size: 13 residues. The assay was immunoSEQ multiplex PCR, and TCRdb's table has in-frame clones only and misses some. The sample carries 720,000 or so clones, 70% to 90% recorded once. This sample also belongs to another study, concerning human thymus T cells. Turning to that study: Thymic and blood repertoires appeared to show biased V and J gene usage.

The sequence derives from a girl less than two years old with a congenital heart defect. Specimen: thymocytes. This rearrangement joins TRBV5-8 to TRBJ1-2; 7 bases are shared with TRBD1. CDR3 protein: CASSLEQGNGYTF. CDR3 DNA sequence: TGTGCCAGCAGCTTGGAACAGGGGAATGGCTACACCTTC.